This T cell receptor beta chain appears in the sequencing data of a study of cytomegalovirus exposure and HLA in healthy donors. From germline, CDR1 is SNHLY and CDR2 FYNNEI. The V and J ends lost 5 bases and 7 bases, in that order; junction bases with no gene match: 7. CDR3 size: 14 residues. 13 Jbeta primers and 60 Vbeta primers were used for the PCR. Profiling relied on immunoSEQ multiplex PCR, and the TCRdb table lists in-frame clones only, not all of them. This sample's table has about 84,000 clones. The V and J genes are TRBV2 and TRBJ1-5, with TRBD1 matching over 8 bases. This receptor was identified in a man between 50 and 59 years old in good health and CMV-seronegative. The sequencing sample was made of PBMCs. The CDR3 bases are TGTGCCAGCAGTACCGACAGGGGTTGGCAGCCCCAGCATTTT. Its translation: CASSTDRGWQPQHF.